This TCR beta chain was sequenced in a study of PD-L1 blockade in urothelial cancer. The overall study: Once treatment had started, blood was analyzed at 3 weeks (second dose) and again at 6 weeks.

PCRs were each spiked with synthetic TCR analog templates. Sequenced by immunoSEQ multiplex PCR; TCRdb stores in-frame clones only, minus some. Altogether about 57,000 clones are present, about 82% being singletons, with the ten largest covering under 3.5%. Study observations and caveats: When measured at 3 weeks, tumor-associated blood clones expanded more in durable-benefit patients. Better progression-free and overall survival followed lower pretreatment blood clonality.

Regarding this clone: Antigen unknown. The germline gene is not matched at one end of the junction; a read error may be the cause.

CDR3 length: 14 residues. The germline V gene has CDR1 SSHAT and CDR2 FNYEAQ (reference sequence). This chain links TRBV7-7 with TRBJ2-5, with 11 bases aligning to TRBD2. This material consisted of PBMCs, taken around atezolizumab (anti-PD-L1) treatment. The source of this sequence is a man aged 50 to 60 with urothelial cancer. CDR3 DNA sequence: TGTGCTAGCAACACTAGCGGGAGCTCTGAGACCCAGTACTTC. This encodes CASNTSGSSETQYF.